These 10 T cell receptor beta chains were sequenced from one sample in a study of T cells in Graves' hyperthyroidism and ophthalmopathy (dated by TCRdb to between 2019 and 2020). The library was prepared using multiplex PCR. Sequencing used an Illumina HiSeq 2000. The TCR beta CDR3 regions were amplified from the RNA transcripts. For the first round of RT-PCR on the TCR CDR3, the HTBI primer set was used together with the Qiagen OneStep RT-PCR kit. The public reads were quality trimmed at Q25 with fastp and then assembled into clones with MiXCR by TCRdb, keeping productive beta chains. Identical CDR3 proteins give one entry, which carries the most common genes and DNA. In all, the sample holds under 550,000 distinct CDR3 sequences, and roughly 15% of those were seen once. In total, the top ten clones hold 5.3% of the sample. The sequenced sample was blood. These receptors were collected from a woman under 30 with Graves' hyperthyroidism.

This clonotype was recorded a few times. The chain combines TRBV19 with TRBJ2-7; D is possibly TRBD2 (5 bases). This CDR3 has 15 residues. Germline V CDR1 and CDR2: LNHDA, SQIVND (reference sequence). V was cut by 5 bases and J by 0 bases, with 14 bases left in between. The CDR3 region has the DNA TGTGCCAGTAGTTCGAGGGCTTCTAGCTCCTACGAGCAGTACTTC. Translation gives CASSSRASSSYEQYF. The whole variable domain, remainder taken from reference TRBV19 and TRBJ2-7, is DGGITQSPKYLFRKEGQNVTLSCEQNLNHDAMYWYRQDPGQGLRLIYYSQIVNDFQKGDIAEGYSVSREKKESFPLTVTSAQKNPTAFYLCASSSRASSSYEQYFGPGTRLTVT.

This clonotype was detected only a few times. V gene TRBV9 combines with J gene TRBJ2-1, with a possible D match to TRBD1 (6 bases). Trimming cost V 4 bases and J 9 bases, with 14 bases left between them. Germline CDR1 SGDLS, CDR2 YYNGEE. The CDR3 is made up of 13 amino acids. CDR3 in DNA: TGTGCCAGCAGCTACGGGACCAGGGGTGAGCAGTTCTTC. It encodes CASSYGTRGEQFF.

This clonotype showed up just a few times. V usage is TRBV3-1 and J usage is TRBJ1-3; possible D gene TRBD1, 5 bases. CDR1 is LGHDT and CDR2 is YNNKEL in the germline V gene (reference sequence). V lost 4 bases and J 4 bases, leaving 17 bases between the germline ends. This CDR3 spans 16 amino acids. The CDR3 region is CASSRGSAGHGNTIYF. The DNA for the CDR3 is TGTGCCAGCAGCCGCGGATCGGCAGGGCACGGAAACACCATATATTTT.

This clonotype has more than one count but fewer than ten. Its ends do not fully match the called genes, so a read error is possible. This chain links TRBV13 with TRBJ2-6; D is unresolved. The germline CDR1 and CDR2 sequences are PRHDT and FYEKMQ (reference sequence). This CDR3 contains 16 residues. CDR3 protein: CVSSLVGASGANVLTF. CDR3 sequence (DNA): TGTGTCAGCAGCTTAGTCGGAGCCTCTGGGGCCAACGTCCTGACTTTC.

This clonotype occurred a few times. V usage is TRBV12-3 or TRBV12-4 and J usage is TRBJ1-5; the match to TRBD1 covers 7 bases. The J segment lost 4 bases and the V segment lost 4 bases, leaving 7 bases of the junction unmatched. The CDR3 extends over 15 amino acids. DNA of the CDR3: TGTGCCAGCAGTTCCCGGGGACAGCCTAATCAGCCCCAGCATTTT. It specifies CASSSRGQPNQPQHF.

The chain employs TRBV7-6 and TRBJ2-7; no reliable D call. This CDR3 spans 14 amino acids. The germline CDR1 and CDR2 sequences are SGHVS and FNYEAQ. Trimming cost V 0 bases and J 2 bases, with 8 bases left between them. DNA of the CDR3: TGTGCCAGCAGCTTAGCGAAACCGCCCTACGAGCAGTACTTC. Encoded protein: CASSLAKPPYEQYF.

The table lists this clonotype with many counts. The V gene is TRBV20-1, the J gene TRBJ2-1; D tentatively fits TRBD1 or TRBD2 (5 bases each). Germline CDR1 reads DFQATT; CDR2 reads SNEGSKA (reference sequence). CDR3 length: 12 amino acids. Trimming took 3 bases from V and 6 from J, leaving 9 bases between them. CDR3 DNA: TGCAGTGCTAGGGGACCCCGCAATGAGCAGTTCTTC. This sequence encodes CSARGPRNEQFF.

The chain recombines TRBV6-2 or TRBV6-3 with TRBJ2-7; D possibly uses TRBD1 or TRBD2 (5 bases each). CDR3 size: 17 residues. Between the trimmed V and J ends, which lost 2 bases and 0 bases, there was a span of 17 bases. Per germline, CDR1 MNHEY and CDR2 SVGEGT. CDR3 sequence: CASSYNSGRGSSYEQYF. Here the CDR3 DNA reads TGTGCCAGCAGTTACAACTCGGGACGCGGTTCCTCCTACGAGCAGTACTTC.

The chain links TRBV6-1 to TRBJ2-6; D is undetermined. The CDR3 spans 15 residues. The V gene lost 6 bases and the J gene lost 2 bases, with 11 bases spanning the gap. Germline-derived CDR1 and CDR2 are MNHNS and SASEGT. DNA of the CDR3: TGTGCCAGCAGCCTCTCTACTACTGGGGCCAACGTCCTGACTTTC. This translates into CASSLSTTGANVLTF.

This clonotype was detected a few times. The chain employs TRBV28 and TRBJ1-2, with 9 bases fitting TRBD1. The trim removed 7 bases at V and 7 bases at J, leaving 16 bases unmatched. Per the germline V gene, CDR1 is MDHEN and CDR2 is SYDVKM. This CDR3 has 16 residues. The CDR3 region has the DNA TGTGCCAGCATCCCCGGCGGGTGGACAGGGGTTTCTGGCTACACCTTC. This encodes CASIPGGWTGVSGYTF.